This is a list of T cell receptor beta chains from one sample in a study of blood T cell repertoires in COVID-19. Sequenced by immunoSEQ multiplex PCR; TCRdb stores in-frame clones only, minus some. The profile shows about 310,000 clones, about 88% of them singletons. The source material was PBMCs or T cells enriched from blood (not recorded which). These receptors were taken from a woman between 40 and 55 years old who had recovered from COVID-19. Each CDR3 is given with its conserved first and last residue. Each record gives: clone size, D gene, V gene, J gene, CDR3 length, CDR3 protein, CDR3 DNA. The D gene is left open where the match is weak. Clone size is stated in some rows and not others, as once, few, many or a class when expanded.

NA	TRBD1	TRBV27	TRBJ1-2	15	CASSSGQGPLNGYTF	TGTGCCAGCAGTTCAGGACAGGGGCCCCTCAATGGCTACACCTTC
NA	TRBD1	TRBV28	TRBJ1-4	15	CASSLRDRPNEKLFF	TGTGCCAGCAGTTTAAGGGACAGACCTAATGAAAAACTGTTTTTT
NA	TRBD1	TRBV7-9	TRBJ2-3	15	CASSLGSGGGDTQYF	TGTGCCAGCAGCTTAGGGTCAGGGGGCGGCGATACGCAGTATTTT
NA	NA	TRBV7-2	TRBJ1-5	13	CASSSQGWEPQHF	TGTGCCAGCAGCTCCCAGGGATGGGAGCCCCAGCATTTT
NA	TRBD1	TRBV7-9	TRBJ2-2	16	CASSPYGTANTGELFF	TGTGCCAGCAGCCCTTACGGGACAGCGAACACCGGGGAGCTGTTTTTT
NA	TRBD1	TRBV7-9	TRBJ1-2	13	CASSHGTVQGYTF	TGTGCCAGCAGCCATGGGACAGTACAAGGCTACACCTTC
NA	NA	TRBV2	TRBJ1-1	18	CASSPRGPYREGSTEAFF	TGTGCCAGCAGTCCCCGGGGTCCTTACAGGGAAGGAAGCACTGAAGCTTTCTTT
NA	NA	TRBV5-6	TRBJ2-5	15	CASSVSRGYEETQYF	TGTGCCAGCAGCGTATCGAGGGGGTACGAAGAGACCCAGTACTTC
NA	NA	TRBV9	TRBJ1-5	14	CASSSRGSNQPQHF	TGTGCCAGCAGCTCCAGGGGTAGCAATCAGCCCCAGCATTTT
once	TRBD2	TRBV10-2	TRBJ2-1	16	CASIPSTSGGAPGQFF	TGCGCCAGCATTCCATCGACTAGCGGGGGGGCCCCCGGGCAGTTCTTC
NA	TRBD1	TRBV29-1	TRBJ2-1	14	CSVEVGQGYNEQFF	TGCAGCGTTGAAGTGGGACAGGGCTACAATGAGCAGTTCTTC
NA	NA	TRBV6-6	TRBJ1-3	15	CASSDGLNSGNTIYF	TGTGCCAGCAGTGACGGACTGAACTCTGGAAACACCATATATTTT
NA	TRBD2	TRBV12-3/TRBV12-4	TRBJ2-7	12	CASSPGGYEQYF	TGTGCCAGCAGTCCGGGGGGATACGAGCAGTACTTC
NA	TRBD1	TRBV7-7	TRBJ1-3	13	CASSRGLGNTIYF	TGTGCTAGCAGCAGGGGGCTTGGAAACACCATATATTTT